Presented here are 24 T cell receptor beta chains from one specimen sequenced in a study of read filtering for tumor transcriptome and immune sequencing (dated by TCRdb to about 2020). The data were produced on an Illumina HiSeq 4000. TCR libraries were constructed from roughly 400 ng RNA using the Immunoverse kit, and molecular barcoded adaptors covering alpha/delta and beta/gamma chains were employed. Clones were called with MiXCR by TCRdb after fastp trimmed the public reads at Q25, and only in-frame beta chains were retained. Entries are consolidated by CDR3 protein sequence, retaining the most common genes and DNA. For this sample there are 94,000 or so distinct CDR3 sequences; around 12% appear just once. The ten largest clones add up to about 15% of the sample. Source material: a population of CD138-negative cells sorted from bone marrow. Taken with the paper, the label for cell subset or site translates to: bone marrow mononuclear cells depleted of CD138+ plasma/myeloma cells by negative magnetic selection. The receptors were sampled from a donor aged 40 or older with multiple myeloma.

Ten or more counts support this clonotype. The CDR3 loop reads CASSLASGPTYGYTF. The CDR3 DNA reads as TGTGCCAGCAGCTTAGCGTCAGGGCCAACCTATGGCTACACCTTC. The rearrangement links TRBV7-2 to TRBJ1-2; tentatively, D is TRBD1 (5 bases). V shed 0 bases and J shed 4 bases, with 12 bases lying between them. This CDR3 is 15 amino acids long. Per germline, CDR1 SGHTA and CDR2 FQGNSA.

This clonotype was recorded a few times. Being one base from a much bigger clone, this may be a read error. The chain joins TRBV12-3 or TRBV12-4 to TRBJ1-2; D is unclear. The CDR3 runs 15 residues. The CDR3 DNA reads TGTGCCAGCACCTTGGCGGACCGAAACCTCTATGGCTGCACCTTC. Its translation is CASTLADRNLYGCTF.

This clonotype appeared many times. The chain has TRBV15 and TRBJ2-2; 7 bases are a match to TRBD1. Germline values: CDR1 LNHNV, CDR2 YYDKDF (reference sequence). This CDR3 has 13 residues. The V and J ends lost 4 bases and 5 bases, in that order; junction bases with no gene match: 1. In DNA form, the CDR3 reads TGTGCCACCAGCAACAGGGGTACCGGGGAGCTGTTTTTT. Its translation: CATSNRGTGELFF.

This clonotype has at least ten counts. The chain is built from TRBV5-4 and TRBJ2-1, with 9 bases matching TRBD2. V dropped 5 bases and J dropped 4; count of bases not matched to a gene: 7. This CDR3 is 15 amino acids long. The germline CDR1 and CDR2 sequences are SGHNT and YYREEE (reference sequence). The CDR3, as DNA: TGTGCCAGCAGTTCCCGGACTAGCGCTTACAATGAGCAGTTCTTC. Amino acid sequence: CASSSRTSAYNEQFF.

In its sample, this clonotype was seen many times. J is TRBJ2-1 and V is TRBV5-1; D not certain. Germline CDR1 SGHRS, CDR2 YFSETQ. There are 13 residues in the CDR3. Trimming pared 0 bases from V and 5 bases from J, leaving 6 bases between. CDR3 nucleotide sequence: TGCGCCAGCAGCTTGGCATTAAACAATGAGCAGTTCTTC. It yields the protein CASSLALNNEQFF.

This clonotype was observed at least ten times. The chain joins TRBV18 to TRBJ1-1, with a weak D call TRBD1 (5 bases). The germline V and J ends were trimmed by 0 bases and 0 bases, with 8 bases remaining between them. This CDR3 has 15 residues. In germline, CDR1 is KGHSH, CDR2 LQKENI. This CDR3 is CASSPPTVLNTEAFF. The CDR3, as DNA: TGTGCCAGCTCACCACCGACAGTCTTGAACACTGAAGCTTTCTTT.

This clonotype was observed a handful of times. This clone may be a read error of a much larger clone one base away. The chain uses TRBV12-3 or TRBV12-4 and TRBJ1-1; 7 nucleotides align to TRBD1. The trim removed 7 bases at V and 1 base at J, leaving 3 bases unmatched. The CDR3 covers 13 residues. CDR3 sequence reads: CASTNRGNTEAFF. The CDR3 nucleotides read TGTGCCAGCACCAACAGGGGGAACACTGAAGCTTTCTTT.

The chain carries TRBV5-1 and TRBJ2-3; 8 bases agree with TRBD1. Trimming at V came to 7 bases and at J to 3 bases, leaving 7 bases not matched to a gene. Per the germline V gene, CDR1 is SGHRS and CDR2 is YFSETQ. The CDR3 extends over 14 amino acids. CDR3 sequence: CASGSGQGTDTQYF. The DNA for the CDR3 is TGCGCCAGCGGCTCAGGACAGGGAACAGATACGCAGTATTTT.

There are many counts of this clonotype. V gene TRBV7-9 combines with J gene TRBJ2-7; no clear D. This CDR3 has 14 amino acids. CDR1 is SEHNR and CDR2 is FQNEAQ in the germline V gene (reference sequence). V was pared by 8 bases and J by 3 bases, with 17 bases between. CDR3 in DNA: TGTGCCAGCTCCCCAGGCGGTCCTCTCTACGAGCAGTACTTC. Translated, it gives CASSPGGPLYEQYF.

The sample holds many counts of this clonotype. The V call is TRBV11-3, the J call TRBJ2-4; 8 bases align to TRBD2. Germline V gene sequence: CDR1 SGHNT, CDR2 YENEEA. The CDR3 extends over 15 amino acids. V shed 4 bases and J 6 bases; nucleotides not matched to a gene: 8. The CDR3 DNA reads TGTGCCAGCAGCTCCTCTTCGGGGGGGACAAACATTCAGTACTTC. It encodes CASSSSSGGTNIQYF. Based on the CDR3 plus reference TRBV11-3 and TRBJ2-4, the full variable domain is EAGVVQSPRYKIIEKKQPVAFWCNPISGHNTLYWYLQNLGQGPELLIRYENEEAVDDSQLPKDRFSAERLKGVDSTLKIQPAELGDSAVYLCASSSSSGGTNIQYFGAGTRLSVL.

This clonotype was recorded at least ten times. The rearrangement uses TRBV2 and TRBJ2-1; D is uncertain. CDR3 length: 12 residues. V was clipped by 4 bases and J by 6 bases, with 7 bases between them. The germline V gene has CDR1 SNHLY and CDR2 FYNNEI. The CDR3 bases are TGTGCCAGCAGTGGGCTAGGCAATGAGCAGTTCTTC. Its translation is CASSGLGNEQFF.

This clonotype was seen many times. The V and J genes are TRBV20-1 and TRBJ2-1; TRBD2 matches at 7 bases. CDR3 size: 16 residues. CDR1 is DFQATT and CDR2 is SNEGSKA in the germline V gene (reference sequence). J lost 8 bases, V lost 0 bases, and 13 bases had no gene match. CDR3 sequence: CSARDRTGGAWYEQFF. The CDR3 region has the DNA TGCAGTGCTAGAGATCGCACGGGAGGAGCTTGGTATGAGCAGTTCTTC.

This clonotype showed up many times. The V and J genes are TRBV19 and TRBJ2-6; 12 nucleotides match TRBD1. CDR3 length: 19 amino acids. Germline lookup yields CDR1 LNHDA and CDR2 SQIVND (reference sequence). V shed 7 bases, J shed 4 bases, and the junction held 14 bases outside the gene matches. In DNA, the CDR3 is TGTGCCAGTACTACCCCTGAGGGACAGGGGGCTTTGGGGGCCAACGTCCTGACTTTC. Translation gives CASTTPEGQGALGANVLTF. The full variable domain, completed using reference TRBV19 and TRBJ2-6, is DGGITQSPKYLFRKEGQNVTLSCEQNLNHDAMYWYRQDPGQGLRLIYYSQIVNDFQKGDIAEGYSVSREKKESFPLTVTSAQKNPTAFYLCASTTPEGQGALGANVLTFGAGSRLTVL.

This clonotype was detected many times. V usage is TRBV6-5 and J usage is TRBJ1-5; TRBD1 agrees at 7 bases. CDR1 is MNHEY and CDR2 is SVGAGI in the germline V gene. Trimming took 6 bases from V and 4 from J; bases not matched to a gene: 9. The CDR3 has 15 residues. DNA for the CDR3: TGTGCCAGCAGGCGACAGGGAGTAGGGAATCAGCCCCAGCATTTT. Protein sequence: CASRRQGVGNQPQHF.

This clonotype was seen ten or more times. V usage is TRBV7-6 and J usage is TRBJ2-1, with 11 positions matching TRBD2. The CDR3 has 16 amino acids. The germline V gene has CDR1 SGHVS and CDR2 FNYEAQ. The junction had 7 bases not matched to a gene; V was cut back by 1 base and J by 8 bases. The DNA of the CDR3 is TGTGCCAGCAGCTTAGTAGCGGGAGGGCAATTACATGAGCAGTTCTTC. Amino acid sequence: CASSLVAGGQLHEQFF.

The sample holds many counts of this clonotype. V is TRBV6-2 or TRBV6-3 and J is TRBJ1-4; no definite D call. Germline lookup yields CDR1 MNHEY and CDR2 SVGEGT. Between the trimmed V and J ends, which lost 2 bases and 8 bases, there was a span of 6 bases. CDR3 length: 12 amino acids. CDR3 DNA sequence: TGTGCCAGCAGTTACCTGTCGGAAAAACTGTTTTTT. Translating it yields CASSYLSEKLFF.

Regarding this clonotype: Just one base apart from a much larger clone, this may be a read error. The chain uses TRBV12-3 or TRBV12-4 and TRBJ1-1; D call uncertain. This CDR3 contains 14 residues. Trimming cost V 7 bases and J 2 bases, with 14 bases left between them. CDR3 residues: CASTSGERNTEAFF. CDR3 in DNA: TGTGCCAGCACCTCAGGAGAGAGAAACACTGAAGCTTTCTTT.

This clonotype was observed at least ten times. In DNA, the CDR3 is TGCAGCGTTGATCAGCAGGGGAGGACTGAAGCTTTCTTT. This sequence encodes CSVDQQGRTEAFF. The chain is built from TRBV29-1 and TRBJ1-1; D perhaps matches TRBD1 (6 bases). V was clipped by 3 bases and J by 5 bases, with 13 bases between them. Germline V gene data show CDR1 as SQVTM and CDR2 as ANQGSEA. The CDR3 runs 13 residues.

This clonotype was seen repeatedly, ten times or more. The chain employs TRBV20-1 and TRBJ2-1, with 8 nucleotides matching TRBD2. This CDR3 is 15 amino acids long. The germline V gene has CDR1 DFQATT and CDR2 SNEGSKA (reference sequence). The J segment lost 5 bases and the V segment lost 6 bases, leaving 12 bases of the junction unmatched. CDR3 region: CSARLGLASHNEQFF. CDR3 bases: TGCAGTGCCCGGCTAGGACTAGCTAGCCACAATGAGCAGTTCTTC.

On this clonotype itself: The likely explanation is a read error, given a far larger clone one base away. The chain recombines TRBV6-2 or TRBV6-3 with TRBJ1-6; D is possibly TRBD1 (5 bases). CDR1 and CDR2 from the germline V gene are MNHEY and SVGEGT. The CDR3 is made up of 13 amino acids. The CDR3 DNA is TGTGCCAGCGTTATGAGGGGAGGGACTGAAGCTCTCTTT. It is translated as CASVMRGGTEALF.

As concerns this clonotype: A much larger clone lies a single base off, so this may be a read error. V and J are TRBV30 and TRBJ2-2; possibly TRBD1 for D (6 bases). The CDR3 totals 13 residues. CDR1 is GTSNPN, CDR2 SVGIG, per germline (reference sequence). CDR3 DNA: TGTGCCTGGACGGGGACACACACCGGGAAGCTGTTTTTT. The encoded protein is CAWTGTHTGKLFF.

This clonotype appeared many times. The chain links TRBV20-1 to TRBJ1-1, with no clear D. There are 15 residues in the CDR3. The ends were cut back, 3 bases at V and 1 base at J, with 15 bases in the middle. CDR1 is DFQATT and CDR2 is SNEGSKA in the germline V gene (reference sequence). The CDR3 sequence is CSARSPAFSNTEAFF. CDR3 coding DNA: TGCAGTGCTAGGTCTCCTGCATTTTCGAACACTGAAGCTTTCTTT.

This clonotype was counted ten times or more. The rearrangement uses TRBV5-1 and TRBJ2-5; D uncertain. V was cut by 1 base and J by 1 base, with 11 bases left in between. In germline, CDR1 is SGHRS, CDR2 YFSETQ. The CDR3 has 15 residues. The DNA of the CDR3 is TGCGCCAGCAGCTTGAGGGCCGCTGTCCAAGAGACCCAGTACTTC. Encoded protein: CASSLRAAVQETQYF.

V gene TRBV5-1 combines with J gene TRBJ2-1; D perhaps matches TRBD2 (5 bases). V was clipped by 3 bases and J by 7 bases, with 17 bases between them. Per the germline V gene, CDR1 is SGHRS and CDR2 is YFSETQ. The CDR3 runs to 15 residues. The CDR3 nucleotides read TGCGCCAGCAGCTCGGGGTTTAGAGTTGGAAATGAGCAGTTCTTC. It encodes CASSSGFRVGNEQFF.